The clone carrying this TCR beta chain has only a few counts. No antigen is known for it. It was with 60 Vbeta and 13 Jbeta primers that the PCR ran. The data were produced by immunoSEQ multiplex PCR, yet TCRdb's version contains in-frame clones alone and is incomplete. The repertoire holds about 120,000 clones, with approximately 84% as singletons. This sample is drawn from a study of cytomegalovirus exposure and HLA in healthy donors. The overall study: Earlier sequencing of 150 million to 200 million T cells yielded 120 million or so unique TCR beta sequences.

Study-level findings and limits: Among immune exposure information, only CMV serostatus was available. It has been reported that TCR beta sequences accurately predicted the HLA-A and HLA-B alleles of most subjects. Associated with cytomegalovirus, according to the listing, were 150 to 200 TCR beta chains.

Germline CDR1 is SGHRS and CDR2 is YFSETQ. This CDR3 spans 15 amino acids. V lost 0 bases, J lost 4 bases, and 6 bases stayed unmatched. The TCR sequence derives from a man between 18 and 29 years old in good health and CMV-seropositive. Sequencing was performed on PBMCs. The chain employs TRBV5-1 and TRBJ2-5, with TRBD1 matching 7 bases. The CDR3 DNA sequence: TGCGCCAGCAGCTTGGACACAGGGGAAGGAGAGACCCAGTACTTC. This translates into CASSLDTGEGETQYF. Drawing the rest from reference TRBV5-1 and TRBJ2-5, the complete variable domain is KAGVTQTPRYLIKTRGQQVTLSCSPISGHRSVSWYQQTPGQGLQFLFEYFSETQRNKGNFPGRFSGRQFSNSRSEMNVSTLELGDSALYLCASSLDTGEGETQYFGPGTRLLVL.